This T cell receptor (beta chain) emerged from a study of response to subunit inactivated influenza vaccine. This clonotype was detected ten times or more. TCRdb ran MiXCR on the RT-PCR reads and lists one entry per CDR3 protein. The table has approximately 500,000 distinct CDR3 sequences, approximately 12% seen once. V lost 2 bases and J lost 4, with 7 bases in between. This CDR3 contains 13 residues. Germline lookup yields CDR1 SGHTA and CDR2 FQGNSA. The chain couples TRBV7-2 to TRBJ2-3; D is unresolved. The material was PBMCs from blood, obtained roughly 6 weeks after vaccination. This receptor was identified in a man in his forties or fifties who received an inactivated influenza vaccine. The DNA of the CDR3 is TGTGCCAGCAGCTTATACTTCGCAGATACGCAGTATTTT. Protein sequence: CASSLYFADTQYF.